Sequencing of this TCR beta chain was carried out in a study of T cells in Graves' hyperthyroidism and ophthalmopathy. V lost 6 bases and J 3 bases, leaving 9 bases between the germline ends. The length of the CDR3 is 11 residues. Germline values: CDR1 SQVTM, CDR2 ANQGSEA. Authors of the study amplified TCR beta CDR3 regions from RNA transcripts. HTBI primers were the set used in a first-round RT-PCR of the TCR CDR3. TCRdb fed the multiplex PCR reads into MiXCR, producing one record per CDR3 protein. Of 500,000 or so distinct CDR3 sequences listed, 17% are singletons. In the case of this clonotype: Its antigen is still unknown.

Study-level findings and limits: Ophthalmopathy prediction by the model preceded onset by a median about 6 months.

The sequence was collected from a woman in her late teens or twenties with Graves' ophthalmopathy. The V and J genes are TRBV29-1 and TRBJ2-7, with no clear D. Sequenced material: blood. CDR3 DNA: TGCAGCGTGAGGAGAGGCTACGAGCAGTACTTC. Translating gives CSVRRGYEQYF.